This T cell receptor (beta chain) was recorded in a study of monozygotic twins with inflammatory bowel disease. A total RNA quantity of roughly 3,300 ng went into each TCR library. TCRdb re-analyzed the 5' RACE reads; it lists each CDR3 protein once, without DNA. Seen in this sample are approximately 330,000 distinct CDR3 sequences; the ten most common clones hold 2%. The CDR3 has 14 amino acids. The source is a human donor with ulcerative colitis or Crohn's disease, or a healthy co-twin of an affected twin (not recorded which). The material sequenced was blood. The chain recombines TRBV12-3 or TRBV12-4 with TRBJ2-5. The CDR3 sequence: CASSLTVTQETQYF.